This entry describes one T cell receptor (beta chain). The antigen remains unidentified. This sample was taken from a study of blood T cells in healthy people across ages. Findings and caveats of the study: Getting older went along with TCR beta diversity per million T cells dropping roughly linearly.

A second PCR of roughly 7 to 11 cycles used a sample-barcoded 5' primer and a J-beta primer mix. TCRdb recomputed calls from the 5' RACE reads with MiXCR, one row per CDR3 protein. In the table there are some 920,000 distinct CDR3 sequences, roughly 51% of which are singletons. Healthy Caucasian individuals from Russia aged about 6 to 100 were enrolled as donors. This clonotype originated in a woman aged 55-70 years in good health. The specimen sequenced was blood.

The CDR3 coding sequence is TGCAGTGCTAGTGACGCTCGGGACTCCTACAATGAGCAGTTCTTC. Protein sequence: CSASDARDSYNEQFF. The chain links TRBV20-1 to TRBJ2-1; D possibly corresponds to TRBD2 (5 bases). The germline V and J ends were trimmed by 3 bases and 0 bases, with 12 bases remaining between them. The CDR3 runs to 15 residues. Germline-derived CDR1 and CDR2 are DFQATT and SNEGSKA (reference sequence).